This TCR beta chain is drawn from a study of blood T cell repertoires in COVID-19. On the study more broadly: COVID-19 samples, acute and convalescent, were from the United States, Italy and Spain. Sample material is recorded as cDNA or gDNA derived from T cells, B-cell-depleted T cells, or PBMCs.

Under the authors' procedure: Estimation of nucleated cell counts relied on the amplification of reference gene primers. Only in-frame clones appear in the TCRdb table, and some are missing; sequencing was by immunoSEQ multiplex PCR. V, J and clone size are taken as reported in that table, and D and trimming were inferred from the DNA itself. In the table there are 90,000 to 150,000 clones, 85% of which are singletons. This CDR3 has 16 amino acids. The V and J ends lost 2 bases and 10 bases, in that order; junction bases with no gene match: 11. Germline CDR1 reads MNHEY; CDR2 reads SVGAGI. Sequenced sample: peripheral blood. The gene calls are TRBV6-5 and TRBJ1-6; 7 bases are shared with TRBD1. This TCR came from an elderly man with acute or convalescent COVID-19. The CDR3 protein is CASSYPRAAGGSPLHF. The CDR3 DNA sequence: TGTGCCAGCAGTTACCCGAGAGCGGCAGGGGGATCACCCCTCCACTTT.